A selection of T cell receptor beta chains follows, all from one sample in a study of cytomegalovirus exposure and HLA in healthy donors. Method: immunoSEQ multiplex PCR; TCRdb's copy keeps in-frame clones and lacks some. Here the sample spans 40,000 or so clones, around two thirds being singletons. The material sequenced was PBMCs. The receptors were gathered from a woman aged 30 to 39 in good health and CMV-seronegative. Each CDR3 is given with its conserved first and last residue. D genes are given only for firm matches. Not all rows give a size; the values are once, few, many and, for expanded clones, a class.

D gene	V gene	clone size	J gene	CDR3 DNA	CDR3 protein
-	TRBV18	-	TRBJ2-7	TGTGCCAGCTCACCACCCGGGGAGATCTACGAGCAGTACTTC	CASSPPGEIYEQYF
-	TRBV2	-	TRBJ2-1	TGTGCCAGCAGTGAAGCCGGACAGTTATACAATGAGCAGTTCTTC	CASSEAGQLYNEQFF
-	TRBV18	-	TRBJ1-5	TGTGCCAGCTCACCCCAAAATCAGCCCCAGCATTTT	CASSPQNQPQHF
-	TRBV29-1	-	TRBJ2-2	TGCAGCGTTTGCGAATTGTCCGGGGAGCTGTTTTTT	CSVCELSGELFF
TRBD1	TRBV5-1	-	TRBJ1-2	TGCGCCAGCAGCTTGGGAACAGGGGGCAGTGGCTACACCTTC	CASSLGTGGSGYTF
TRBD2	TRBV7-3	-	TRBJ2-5	TGTGCCAGCAGCCAAGCGGGAGGTCTGGAGACCCAGTACTTC	CASSQAGGLETQYF
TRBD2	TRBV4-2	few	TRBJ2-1	TGTGCCAGCAGCCAAGATGGGCTAGCGGGGGGACCCACCAATGAGCAGTTCTTC	CASSQDGLAGGPTNEQFF
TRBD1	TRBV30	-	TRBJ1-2	TGTGCCTGGAGTTTCGACAGGGGGCATGGCTACACCTTC	CAWSFDRGHGYTF
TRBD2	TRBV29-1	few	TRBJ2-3	TGCAGCGTTGAAAACCCTAGCGGGAGTCGTGATACGCAGTATTTT	CSVENPSGSRDTQYF
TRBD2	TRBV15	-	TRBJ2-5	TGTGCCACCAGCAGAGGTACTAGCGACCAAGAGACCCAGTACTTC	CATSRGTSDQETQYF
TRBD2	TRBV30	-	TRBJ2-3	TGTGCCTGGCGGACTAGCGGGGTGGGTACGCAGTATTTT	CAWRTSGVGTQYF
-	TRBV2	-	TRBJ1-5	TGTGCCAGCCAAAGGGAGGGCGGTCAGCCCCAGCATTTT	CASQREGGQPQHF
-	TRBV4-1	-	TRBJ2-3	TGCGCCAGCAGCACCGGTGATACAGATACGCAGTATTTT	CASSTGDTDTQYF
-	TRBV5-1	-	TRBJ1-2	TGCGCCAGCAGCTTGGAGGAGGGTTTGTATGGCTACACCTTC	CASSLEEGLYGYTF
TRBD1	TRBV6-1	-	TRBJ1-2	TGTGCCAGCACCTCCCGACAGGGTTTTTTCGGCTACACCTTC	CASTSRQGFFGYTF
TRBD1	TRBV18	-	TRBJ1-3	TGTGCCAGCTCAAAATCGGGACAGGGCAGAAACACCATATATTTT	CASSKSGQGRNTIYF
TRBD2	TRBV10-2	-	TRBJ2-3	TGCGCCAGCAGTGTGAGCGGGATAAGCACAGATACGCAGTATTTT	CASSVSGISTDTQYF
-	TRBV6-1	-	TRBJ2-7	TGTGCCAGCAGCCTTCGACTAGTCTTCGACGAGCAGTACTTC	CASSLRLVFDEQYF
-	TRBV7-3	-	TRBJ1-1	TGTGCCAGCAGCTTATATGCAGGGCAGAACACTGAAGCTTTCTTT	CASSLYAGQNTEAFF
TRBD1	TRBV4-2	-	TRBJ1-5	TGTGCCAGCAGCCTCGAACAGGGGAATAGCAATCAGCCCCAGCATTTT	CASSLEQGNSNQPQHF
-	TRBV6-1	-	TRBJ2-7	TGTGCCAGCAGTGAAGTCGGGGTCTCCTACGAGCAGTACTTC	CASSEVGVSYEQYF
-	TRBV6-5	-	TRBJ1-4	TGTGCCAGCAGCAGACAGATTTATGGTGAAAAACTGTTTTTT	CASSRQIYGEKLFF